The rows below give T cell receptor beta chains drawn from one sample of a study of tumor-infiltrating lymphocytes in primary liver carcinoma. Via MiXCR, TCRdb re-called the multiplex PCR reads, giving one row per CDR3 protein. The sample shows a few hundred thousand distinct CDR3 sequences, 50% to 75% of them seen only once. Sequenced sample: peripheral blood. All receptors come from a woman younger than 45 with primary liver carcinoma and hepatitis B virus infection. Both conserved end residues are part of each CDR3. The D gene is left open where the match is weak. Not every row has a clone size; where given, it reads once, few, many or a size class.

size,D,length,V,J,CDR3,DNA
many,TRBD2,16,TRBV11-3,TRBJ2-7,CASSERTSGLSYEQYF,TGTGCCAGCAGCGAGCGGACTAGCGGGCTTTCCTACGAGCAGTACTTC
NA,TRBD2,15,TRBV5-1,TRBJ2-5,CASSLTSGRQETQYF,TGTGCCAGCAGTTTAACTAGCGGGAGGCAGGAGACCCAGTACTTC
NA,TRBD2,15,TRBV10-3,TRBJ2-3,CAISGGLVIADTQYF,TGTGCCATCAGTGGGGGACTAGTAATCGCAGATACGCAGTATTTT
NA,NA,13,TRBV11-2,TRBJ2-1,CANSLDLNNEQIF,TGTGCCAACAGCTTGGACCTGAACAATGAGCAGATCTTC
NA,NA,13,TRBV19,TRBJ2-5,CASSIWVRETQYF,TGTGCCAGTAGTATCTGGGTAAGGGAGACCCAGTACTTC
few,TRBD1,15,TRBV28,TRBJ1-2,CASSPLDRGYYGYTF,TGTGCCAGCAGCCCGCTGGACAGGGGATACTATGGCTACACCTTC
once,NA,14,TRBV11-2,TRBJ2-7,CASSSSESSHEQYF,TGTGCCAGCAGCAGTAGCGAGAGTTCCCACGAGCAGTACTTC
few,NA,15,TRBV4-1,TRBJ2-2,CASSQPGHNTGELFF,TGCGCCAGCAGCCAGCCGGGACACAACACCGGGGAGCTGTTTTTT
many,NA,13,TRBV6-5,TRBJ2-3,CASKEGTTDTQYF,TGTGCCAGCAAAGAGGGAACGACAGATACGCAGTATTTT
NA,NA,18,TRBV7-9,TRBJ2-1,CVSSLVILTGYSYNEQFF,TGTGTCAGCAGCTTAGTGATTCTGACAGGATACTCCTACAATGAGCAGTTCTTC
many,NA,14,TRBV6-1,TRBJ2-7,CASRLQGRSYEQYF,TGTGCCAGCAGACTACAGGGTAGATCCTACGAGCAGTACTTC
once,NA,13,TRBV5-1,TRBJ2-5,CAGSFEGRETQYF,TGCGCCGGTAGCTTCGAAGGCAGAGAGACCCAGTACTTC
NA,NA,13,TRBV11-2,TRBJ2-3,CASSLETVDTQYF,TGTGCCAGCAGCCTGGAGACTGTCGATACGCAGTATTTT
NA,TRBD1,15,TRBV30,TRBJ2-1,CTGKGDSITYNEQFF,TGTACCGGTAAGGGGGACAGCATAACCTACAATGAGCAGTTCTTC
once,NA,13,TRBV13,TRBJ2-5,CASGFQGGKTQYF,TGTGCCAGCGGCTTCCAGGGAGGAAAGACCCAGTACTTC
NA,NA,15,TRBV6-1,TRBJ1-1,CASSGQPRGNTEAFF,TGTGCCAGCAGTGGCCAACCTAGAGGGAACACTGAAGCTTTCTTT
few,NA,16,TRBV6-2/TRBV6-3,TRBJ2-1,CASRRRDWSSYNEQFF,TGTGCCAGCAGACGACGGGACTGGAGCTCCTACAATGAGCAGTTCTTC
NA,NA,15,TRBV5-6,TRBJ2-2,CASNLWGPPTGELFF,TGTGCCAGCAACTTGTGGGGCCCCCCCACCGGGGAGCTGTTTTTT
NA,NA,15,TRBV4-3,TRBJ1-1,CASSHSSWGNTETFF,TGCGCCAGCAGTCACAGTAGTTGGGGGAACACTGAAACTTTCTTT
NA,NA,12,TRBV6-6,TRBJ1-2,CTNTADSYGYTF,TGTACCAACACTGCTGACAGCTATGGCTACACCTTC
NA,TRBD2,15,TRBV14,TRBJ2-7,CASSQAGLVKYEEYF,TGTGCCAGCAGCCAAGCCGGACTAGTGAAATACGAGGAGTACTTC
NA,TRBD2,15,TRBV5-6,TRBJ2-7,CAGSSPGTSLDEQYF,TGTGCCGGCAGCTCCCCCGGGACTAGCCTGGACGAGCAGTACTTC
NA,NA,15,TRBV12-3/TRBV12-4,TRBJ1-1,CASSPTTGLNTEAFF,TGTGCCAGCAGTCCGACCACAGGGTTGAACACTGAAGCTTTCTTT
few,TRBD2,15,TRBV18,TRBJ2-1,CASSSLAGLYNEQFF,TGTGCCAGCTCGTCCTTAGCGGGGTTATACAATGAGCAGTTCTTC
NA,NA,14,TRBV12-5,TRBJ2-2,CVSGQGPNTGELFF,TGTGTTAGTGGCCAGGGCCCGAACACCGGGGAGCTGTTTTTT
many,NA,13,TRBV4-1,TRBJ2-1,CASSHRTSNEQFF,TGCGCCAGCAGCCACCGAACCTCCAATGAGCAGTTCTTC
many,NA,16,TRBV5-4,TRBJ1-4,CASSLGASTGNEKLFF,TGTGCCAGCAGCTTGGGGGCATCTACAGGGAATGAAAAACTGTTTTTT
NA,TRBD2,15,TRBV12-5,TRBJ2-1,CASGLSFGGNNGQFF,TGTGCTAGTGGTTTATCCTTCGGGGGGAACAATGGGCAGTTCTTC
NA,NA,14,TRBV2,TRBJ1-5,CASSVFGQSQPQHF,TGTGCCAGCAGCGTATTTGGTCAATCTCAGCCCCAGCATTTT
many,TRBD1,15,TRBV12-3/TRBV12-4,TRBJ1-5,CASSGTQGAVQPQHF,TGTGCCAGCAGTGGGACACAGGGGGCTGTGCAGCCCCAGCATTTT
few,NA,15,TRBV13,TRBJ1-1,CASSQQWGGTGEAFF,TGTGCCAGCAGCCAACAATGGGGGGGGACGGGTGAAGCTTTCTTT
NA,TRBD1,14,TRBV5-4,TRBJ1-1,CASSSSDRVTEAFF,TGTGCCAGCAGCTCCTCGGACAGGGTAACTGAAGCTTTCTTT
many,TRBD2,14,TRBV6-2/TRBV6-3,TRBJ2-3,CATRLAGSTDTQYF,TGTGCCACCAGACTAGCGGGAAGCACAGATACGCAGTATTTT
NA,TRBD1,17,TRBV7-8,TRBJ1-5,CASSYWRTGLSNQPQHF,TGTGCCAGCAGCTATTGGAGGACAGGGCTTAGCAATCAGCCCCAGCATTTT
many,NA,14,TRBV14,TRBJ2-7,CASSQALSKQEQYF,TGTGCCAGCAGCCAAGCCTTGTCGAAACAGGAGCAGTACTTC
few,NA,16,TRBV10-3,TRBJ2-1,CAISESGGASYNEQFF,TGTGCCATCAGTGAGTCCGGCGGGGCCTCCTACAATGAGCAGTTCTTC
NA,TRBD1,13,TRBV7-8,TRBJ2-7,CASIKTGAYEQYF,TGTGCCAGCATAAAGACAGGGGCCTACGAGCAGTACTTC
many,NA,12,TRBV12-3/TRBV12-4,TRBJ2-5,CASREGGETQYF,TGTGCCAGCAGAGAGGGGGGCGAGACCCAGTACTTC
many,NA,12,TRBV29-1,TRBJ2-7,CSVDGLDYEQYF,TGCAGCGTTGATGGGCTAGACTACGAGCAGTACTTC
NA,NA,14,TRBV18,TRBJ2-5,CASSLDSAYETQYF,TGTGCCAGCTCACTGGACAGCGCCTACGAGACCCAGTACTTC
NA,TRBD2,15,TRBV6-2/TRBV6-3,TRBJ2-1,CASRGAGARFNEQFF,TGTGCCAGCAGAGGAGCGGGAGCACGGTTCAATGAGCAGTTCTTC